The 15 T cell receptor beta chains below come from one sample, sequenced in a study of cytomegalovirus exposure and HLA in healthy donors. The PCR had 60 Vbeta and 13 Jbeta primers. Sequencing was performed with immunoSEQ multiplex PCR; in TCRdb, only in-frame clones are kept and a portion is missing. The data show approximately 200,000 clones, around 77% seen once. Sequenced: PBMCs. All receptors come from a woman aged 18-30 years in good health and CMV-seronegative.

V is TRBV10-3 and J is TRBJ1-1; 7 bases align to TRBD1. Germline V gene data show CDR1 as ENHRY and CDR2 as SYGVKD. The CDR3 runs 14 residues. V shed 7 bases and J 1 base; nucleotides not matched to a gene: 6. This CDR3 reads CAITSDRENTEAFF. Written as DNA, the CDR3 is TGTGCCATCACCTCTGACAGGGAGAACACTGAAGCTTTCTTT.

The chain carries TRBV11-3 and TRBJ2-1; 7 positions match TRBD1. CDR1 and CDR2 (germline): SGHNT, YENEEA. The V gene end was trimmed by 5 bases and the J gene end by 2 bases; junction bases not matched to a gene: 6. This CDR3 has 15 amino acids. CDR3 in amino acids: CASSRQQGPYNEQFF. CDR3 in DNA: TGTGCCAGCAGCCGGCAACAGGGGCCCTACAATGAGCAGTTCTTC.

The chain couples TRBV15 to TRBJ2-2, with a weak D call TRBD2 (6 bases). V was pared by 3 bases and J by 0 bases, with 11 bases between. The germline V gene encodes CDR1 LNHNV and CDR2 YYDKDF (reference sequence). CDR3 length: 16 amino acids. CDR3 protein: CATSSYRRANTGELFF. DNA of the CDR3: TGTGCCACCAGCAGCTACAGGAGGGCGAACACCGGGGAGCTGTTTTTT.

The CDR3 DNA sequence: TGTGCCAGCAGAGTAACCACAGGGGTAGACTATGGCTACACCTTC. This gives the protein CASRVTTGVDYGYTF. The chain joins TRBV7-2 to TRBJ1-2, with TRBD1 matching 7 bases. Germline V CDR1 and CDR2: SGHTA, FQGNSA. CDR3 size: 15 residues. The J segment lost 3 bases and the V segment lost 6 bases, leaving 10 bases of the junction unmatched.

V gene TRBV4-1 combines with J gene TRBJ2-1; TRBD2 matches at 7 bases. The germline CDR1 and CDR2 sequences are MGHRA and YSYEKL. The V segment lost 4 bases and the J segment 6 bases; nucleotides outside the gene matches: 6. This CDR3 is built from 14 residues. This chain's CDR3 is CASSPGTIVNEQFF. CDR3 coding DNA: TGCGCCAGCAGCCCCGGGACTATAGTCAATGAGCAGTTCTTC.

The chain is built from TRBV5-1 and TRBJ2-3, with 8 bases that match TRBD1. There are 18 residues in the CDR3. Germline CDR1 reads SGHRS; CDR2 reads YFSETQ. The trim removed 0 bases at V and 2 bases at J, leaving 11 bases unmatched. The CDR3, as DNA: TGCGCCAGCAGCTTGGCCCCTAGGACAGGGACCGTCACAGATACGCAGTATTTT. Protein product: CASSLAPRTGTVTDTQYF.

The V call is TRBV4-3, the J call TRBJ2-7, with a tentative D call TRBD2 (5 bases). V dropped 3 bases and J dropped 7 bases, with 16 bases sitting between them. CDR1 and CDR2 from the germline V gene are LGHNA and YSLEER. The CDR3 has 14 amino acids. For the CDR3, the DNA is TGCGCCAGCAGCCAGACCGAGGCCACGGGGGAGCAGTACTTC. It translates to CASSQTEATGEQYF.

As concerns this clone: One junction end does not reproduce the germline sequence, and a read error may be involved. The chain has TRBV13 and TRBJ2-5; the D gene is possibly TRBD1 (6 bases). The germline CDR1 and CDR2 sequences are PRHDT and FYEKMQ (reference sequence). The CDR3 length is 14 residues. CDR3 DNA sequence: TGTGCCAGCAGCCTAGGGACAACCCAAGAGACCCAGTACTTC. It specifies CASSLGTTQETQYF.

The J gene is TRBJ2-7, the V gene TRBV2, with 9 bases fitting TRBD1. The CDR3 consists of 17 residues. The germline gives CDR1 SNHLY, CDR2 FYNNEI. V lost 1 base and J lost 5; bases outside the gene matches: 12. DNA of the CDR3: TGTGCCAGCAGTGAAGTGGGTTGGACAGGGGTCCTCCACGAGCAGTACTTC. Its translation is CASSEVGWTGVLHEQYF.

This clone appeared a single time. Here the CDR3 reads CASSLGQGNTEAFF. The CDR3 DNA is TGTGCCAGCAGCTTAGGACAGGGGAACACTGAAGCTTTCTTT. J is TRBJ1-1 and V is TRBV11-3; 7 bases map to TRBD1. Per germline, CDR1 SGHNT and CDR2 YENEEA. The V segment lost 1 base and the J segment 1 base; nucleotides outside the gene matches: 0. This CDR3 spans 14 amino acids.

J is TRBJ2-7 and V is TRBV7-3; 9 positions agree with TRBD1. The CDR3 covers 13 residues. With V trimmed by 5 bases and J by 3 bases, 2 bases remained unmatched. In germline, CDR1 is SGHTA, CDR2 FQGTGA. The DNA of the CDR3 is TGTGCCAGCAGCCGGGACAGGGTCTACGAGCAGTACTTC. Protein: CASSRDRVYEQYF.

The rearrangement links TRBV18 to TRBJ2-1; 11 nucleotides match TRBD2. Germline CDR1 is KGHSH and CDR2 is LQKENI. After removal of 4 bases from V and 6 bases from J, the junction contained 5 bases not matched to a gene. The CDR3 is made up of 15 amino acids. The CDR3 sequence is CASSLLLAGVNEQFF. The DNA of the CDR3 is TGTGCCAGCTCACTATTACTAGCGGGAGTCAATGAGCAGTTCTTC.

The V gene is TRBV19, the J gene TRBJ2-7; 10 bases map to TRBD1. The CDR3 is 15 amino acids. In germline, CDR1 is LNHDA, CDR2 SQIVND (reference sequence). Unmatched junction bases numbered 6, after V lost 5 bases and J lost 2 bases. The chain's CDR3 is CASSLGQGLTYEQYF. As DNA, the CDR3 is TGTGCCAGTAGTTTGGGACAGGGGCTAACCTACGAGCAGTACTTC.

This clone is labeled as large (0.1 to 1%). The V and J genes are TRBV4-3 and TRBJ1-5; 10 bases align to TRBD1. This CDR3 region has 15 residues. CDR1 and CDR2 (germline): LGHNA, YSLEER. The junction had 5 bases not matched to a gene; V was cut back by 3 bases and J by 6 bases. CDR3 coding DNA: TGCGCCAGCAGCCAGATGACAGGGGGCGGTCAGCCCCAGCATTTT. Its protein is CASSQMTGGGQPQHF.

V is TRBV15 and J is TRBJ1-3, with D unresolved. Germline CDR1 is LNHNV and CDR2 is YYDKDF (reference sequence). The CDR3 sequence is 16 residues long. Deletions cut 0 bases from V and 0 bases from J, with 9 bases between. The DNA of the CDR3 is TGTGCCACCAGCAGAGATCGGGTGAGCTCTGGAAACACCATATATTTT. Translation: CATSRDRVSSGNTIYF.